The clone carrying this TCR beta chain appeared a few times. The multiple sclerosis controls were treatment-naive patients affected by stable or active relapsing-remitting disease. Random-hexamer reverse transcription was applied to roughly 0.5 to 1 ug RNA. The method of amplification for TCR beta CDR3 was immunoSEQ multiplex PCR, covering 54 Vbeta and 13 Jbeta. TCRdb re-derived calls from the immunoSEQ multiplex PCR reads in MiXCR, one entry per CDR3 protein. The table records approximately 150,000 distinct CDR3 sequences, 65% to 90% of them present only once. The data were obtained in a study of CD8 T cells in Susac syndrome. Per the germline V gene, CDR1 is DFQATT and CDR2 is SNEGSKA (reference sequence). V was pared by 0 bases and J by 4 bases, with 13 bases between. The CDR3 has 15 amino acids.

This TCR derives from a human donor with multiple sclerosis. V is TRBV20-1 and J is TRBJ2-1; tentative D call: TRBD1 (6 bases). The sample taken for sequencing was CD8+ T cells from PBMCs. The CDR3 region is CSARDWQGIYNEQFF. The CDR3 DNA is TGCAGTGCTAGAGATTGGCAGGGGATATACAATGAGCAGTTCTTC.